The source of this T cell receptor (beta chain) is a study of identical twins. From the 5' RACE reads, TCRdb called clonotypes with MiXCR, one entry per CDR3 protein. The repertoire holds 750,000 to 950,000 distinct CDR3 sequences, with roughly 12% as singletons. Germline V gene sequence: CDR1 SGHTA, CDR2 FQGNSA. V lost 3 bases and J lost 2, with 10 bases in between. The CDR3 is 14 amino acids. These data were also filed under a second study, of yellow fever vaccine responses in identical twins.

This chain links TRBV7-2 with TRBJ2-5; possibly TRBD1 for D (5 bases). This clonotype was sampled from a woman between 18 and 29 years old in good health. Sequencing used PBMCs. The CDR3 reads CASSFQGGQETQYF. For the CDR3, the DNA is TGTGCCAGCAGCTTTCAGGGTGGGCAAGAGACCCAGTACTTC.